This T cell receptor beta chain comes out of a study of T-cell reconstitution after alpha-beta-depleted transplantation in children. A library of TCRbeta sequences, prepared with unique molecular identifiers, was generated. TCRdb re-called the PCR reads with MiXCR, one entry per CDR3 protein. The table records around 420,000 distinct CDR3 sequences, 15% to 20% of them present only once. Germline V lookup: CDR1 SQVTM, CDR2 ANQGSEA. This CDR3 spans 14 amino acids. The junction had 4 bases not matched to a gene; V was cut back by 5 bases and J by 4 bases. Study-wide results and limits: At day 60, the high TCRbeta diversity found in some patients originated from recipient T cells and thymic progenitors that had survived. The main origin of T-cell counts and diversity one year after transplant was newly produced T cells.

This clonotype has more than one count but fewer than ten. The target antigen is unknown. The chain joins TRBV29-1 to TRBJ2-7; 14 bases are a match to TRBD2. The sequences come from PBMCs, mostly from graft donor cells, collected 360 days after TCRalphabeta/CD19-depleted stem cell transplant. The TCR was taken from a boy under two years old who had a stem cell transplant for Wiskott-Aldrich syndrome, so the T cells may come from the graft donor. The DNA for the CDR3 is TGCAGCGTTCTGACTAGCGGGAGGGTGTACGAGCAGTACTTC. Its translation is CSVLTSGRVYEQYF.